The source of this TCR beta chain is a study of T-cell reconstitution after alpha-beta-depleted transplantation in children (dated by TCRdb to about 2016). The study in broad terms: Using TCR repertoire profiling, the study quantitatively followed how T-cell immune reconstitution unfolded in children after TCRalphabeta/CD19-depleted allogeneic hematopoietic cell transplantation.

As to this clonotype: The antigen this receptor binds is unknown. No clone much larger than this one lies a single base away; base qualities are absent.

Library method: PCR. TCRdb records Illumina HiSeq 2500 as the sequencer. TCR libraries were prepared with molecular barcoding, using unique molecular identifiers to normalize TCRbeta repertoire quantification. The public reads were run again by TCRdb, first through fastp at Q25 and then through MiXCR, and only productive beta chains were kept. Every entry covers one CDR3 protein and lists the most common genes and DNA from its rows. Recorded for this sample are nearly 550,000 distinct CDR3 sequences; approximately 20% of them occurred a single time. The leading ten clones occupy 3.3% of the sample. This TCR was sampled from a human donor who donated a stem cell graft to a child with acute lymphoblastic leukemia. This specimen consisted of PBMCs from the stem cell graft donor, obtained from the stem cell graft.

At the DNA level, the sequence is TGCGCCAGCGGCATGGGACACTCGAACACTGAAGCTTTCTTT. This translates into CASGMGHSNTEAFF. The chain is encoded by TRBV5-1 joined to TRBJ1-1; possibly the D gene is TRBD1, per 6 matching bases. CDR1 SGHRS and CDR2 YFSETQ are derived from the germline V gene. Including the terminal cysteine and phenylalanine, the CDR3 comprises 14 residues. Just CDR3 DNA is preserved here, 42 bases in frame from base 1. V loses 7 bases, J loses 1 base, and the germline ends lie 14 bases apart.